A selection of T cell receptor beta chains follows, all from one sample in a study of response to subunit inactivated influenza vaccine. TCRdb reanalysed the RT-PCR reads using MiXCR and keeps one entry per CDR3 protein. Here the sample spans about 540,000 distinct CDR3 sequences, roughly 25% being singletons. This same sample was also taken into another study, of T cells expressing NK-cell markers.

The sequencing here drew on CD4+ T cells sorted from PBMCs, taken about 11 days after vaccination. Every receptor here comes from a man in his forties or fifties who received an inactivated influenza vaccine. The CDR3 runs from the conserved cysteine through the conserved F or W. Each record gives: J gene, CDR3 length, V gene, D gene, clone size, CDR3 DNA, CDR3 protein. The D gene is left open where the match is weak. Only part of the rows carry a size: once, few, many, or a class if the clone is expanded.

TRBJ2-7	13	TRBV2	NA	NA	TGTGCCAGCAGTCCGGACCAAGGGGGCGAGCAGTACTTC	CASSPDQGGEQYF
TRBJ2-1	12	TRBV12-3/TRBV12-4	TRBD1	NA	TGTGCCAGCAGTCAGGACAGGTATGAGCAGTTCTTC	CASSQDRYEQFF
TRBJ1-1	11	TRBV6-2/TRBV6-3	NA	NA	TGTGCCAGCCACAGGAACACTGAAGCTTTCTTT	CASHRNTEAFF
TRBJ2-3	15	TRBV5-6	TRBD1	NA	TGTGCCAGCAGCTTGCTTGGGACAGGCCGAGATACGCAGTATTTT	CASSLLGTGRDTQYF
TRBJ2-5	15	TRBV4-1	NA	NA	TGCGCCAGCAGCCAAGGGTCTACGGGGATCGGGACCCAGTACTTC	CASSQGSTGIGTQYF
TRBJ2-1	14	TRBV9	TRBD2	NA	TGTGCCAGCAGCGTAAGCCTAGCGGGGAATGAGCAGTTCTTC	CASSVSLAGNEQFF
TRBJ2-5	16	TRBV24-1	NA	many	TGTGCCACCAGTGATTCCAGTTACAGGGCAGGGGAGACCCAGTACTTC	CATSDSSYRAGETQYF
TRBJ1-1	13	TRBV2	NA	NA	TGTGCCAGCAGAACCGATGCGAACACTGAAGCTTTCTTT	CASRTDANTEAFF
TRBJ1-5	14	TRBV20-1	TRBD1	few	TGCAGTGCCCGCCCCGGGACAGCAAATCAGCCCCAGCATTTT	CSARPGTANQPQHF
TRBJ2-7	14	TRBV6-1	TRBD1	few	TGTGCCAGCAGTGAGGACAGGGGCTCCTACGAGCAGTACTTC	CASSEDRGSYEQYF